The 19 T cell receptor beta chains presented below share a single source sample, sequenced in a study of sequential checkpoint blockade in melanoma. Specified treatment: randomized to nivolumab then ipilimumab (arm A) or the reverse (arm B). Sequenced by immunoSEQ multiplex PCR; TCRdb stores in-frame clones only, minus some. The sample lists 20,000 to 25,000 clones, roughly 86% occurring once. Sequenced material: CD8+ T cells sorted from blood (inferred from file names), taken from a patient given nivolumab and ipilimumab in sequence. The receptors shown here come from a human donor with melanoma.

CDR3 amino acids: CASSLGTSGRTGELFF. Here the CDR3 DNA reads TGCGCCAGCAGCTTAGGGACTAGCGGGAGAACCGGGGAGCTGTTTTTT. The chain has TRBV5-1 and TRBJ2-2; the match to TRBD2 covers 14 bases. The CDR3 is 16 amino acids. Per germline, CDR1 SGHRS and CDR2 YFSETQ. Losses at the gene ends were 2 bases for V and 5 bases for J; bases not matched to a gene: 2.

The CDR3 sequence: CAWSVGTGGYNEQFF. The DNA for the CDR3 is TGTGCCTGGAGTGTCGGGACAGGAGGGTACAATGAGCAGTTCTTC. V is TRBV30 and J is TRBJ2-1, with 8 bases aligning to TRBD1. J gave up 4 bases and V 0 bases, and 5 bases lay outside the gene matches. CDR1 GTSNPN and CDR2 SVGIG come from the germline V gene (reference sequence). This CDR3 contains 15 residues.

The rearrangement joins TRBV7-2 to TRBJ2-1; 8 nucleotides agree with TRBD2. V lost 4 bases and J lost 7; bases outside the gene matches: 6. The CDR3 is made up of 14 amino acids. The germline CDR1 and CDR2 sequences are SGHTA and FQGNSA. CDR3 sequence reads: CASSSRLAKNEQFF. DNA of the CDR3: TGTGCCAGCAGCTCGCGACTAGCGAAGAATGAGCAGTTCTTC.

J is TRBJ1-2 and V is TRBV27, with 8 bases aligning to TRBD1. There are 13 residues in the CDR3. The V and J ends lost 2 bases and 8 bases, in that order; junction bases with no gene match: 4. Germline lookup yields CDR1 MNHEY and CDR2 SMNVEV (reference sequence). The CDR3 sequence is CASSLRTGWGYTF. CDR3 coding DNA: TGTGCCAGCAGTTTACGGACAGGGTGGGGCTACACCTTC.

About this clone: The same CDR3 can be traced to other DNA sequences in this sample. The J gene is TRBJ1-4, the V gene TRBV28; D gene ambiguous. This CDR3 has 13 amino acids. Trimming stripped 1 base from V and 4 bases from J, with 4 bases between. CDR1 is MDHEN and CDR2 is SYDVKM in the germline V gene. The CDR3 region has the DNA TGTGCCAGCAGTTTATCCCATAATGAAAAACTGTTTTTT. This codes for CASSLSHNEKLFF.

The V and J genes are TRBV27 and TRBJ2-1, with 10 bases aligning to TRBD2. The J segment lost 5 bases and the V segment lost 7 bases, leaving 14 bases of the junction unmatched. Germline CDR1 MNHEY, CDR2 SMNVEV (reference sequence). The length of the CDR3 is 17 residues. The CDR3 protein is CASTSSPWLAGDNEQFF. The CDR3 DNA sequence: TGTGCCAGCACCTCATCCCCCTGGCTAGCGGGAGACAATGAGCAGTTCTTC.

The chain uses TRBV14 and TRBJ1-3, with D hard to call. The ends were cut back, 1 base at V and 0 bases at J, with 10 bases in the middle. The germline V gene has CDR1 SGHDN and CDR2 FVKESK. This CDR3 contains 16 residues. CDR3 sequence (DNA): TGTGCCAGCAGCCAAGTACAGACCGCCTCTGGAAACACCATATATTTT. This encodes CASSQVQTASGNTIYF.

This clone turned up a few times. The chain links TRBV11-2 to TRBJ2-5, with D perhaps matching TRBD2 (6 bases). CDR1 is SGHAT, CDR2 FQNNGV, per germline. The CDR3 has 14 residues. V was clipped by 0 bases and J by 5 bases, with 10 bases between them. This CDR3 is CASSLDSRGETQYF. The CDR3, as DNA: TGTGCCAGCAGCTTAGATTCCCGGGGGGAGACCCAGTACTTC.

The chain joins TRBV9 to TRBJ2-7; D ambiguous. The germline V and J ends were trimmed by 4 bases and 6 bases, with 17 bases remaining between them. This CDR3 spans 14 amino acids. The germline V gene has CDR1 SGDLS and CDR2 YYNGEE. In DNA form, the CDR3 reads TGTGCCAGCAGCCTTTCGCTTTTTGTCGGCGAGCAGTACTTC. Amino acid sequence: CASSLSLFVGEQYF.

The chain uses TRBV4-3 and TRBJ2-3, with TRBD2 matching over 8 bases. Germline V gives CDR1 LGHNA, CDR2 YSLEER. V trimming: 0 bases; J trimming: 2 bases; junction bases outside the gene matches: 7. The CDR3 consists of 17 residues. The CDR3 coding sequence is TGCGCCAGCAGCCAAGACGGCGCGGGAGGACCCACAGATACGCAGTATTTT. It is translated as CASSQDGAGGPTDTQYF.

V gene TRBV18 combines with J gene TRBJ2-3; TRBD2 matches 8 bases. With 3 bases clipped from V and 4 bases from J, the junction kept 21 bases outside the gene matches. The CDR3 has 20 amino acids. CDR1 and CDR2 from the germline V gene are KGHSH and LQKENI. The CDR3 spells CASSPQGSGSSEGRADTQYF. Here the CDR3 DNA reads TGTGCCAGCTCACCCCAGGGAAGCGGGAGTTCGGAAGGCCGCGCAGATACGCAGTATTTT.

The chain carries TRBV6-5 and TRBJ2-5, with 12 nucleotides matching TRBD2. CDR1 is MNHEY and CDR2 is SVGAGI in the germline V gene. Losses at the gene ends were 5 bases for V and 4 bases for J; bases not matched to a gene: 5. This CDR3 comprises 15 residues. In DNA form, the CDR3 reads TGTGCCAGCAGTAGACTAGCGGGAGTGGCAGAGACCCAGTACTTC. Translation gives CASSRLAGVAETQYF.

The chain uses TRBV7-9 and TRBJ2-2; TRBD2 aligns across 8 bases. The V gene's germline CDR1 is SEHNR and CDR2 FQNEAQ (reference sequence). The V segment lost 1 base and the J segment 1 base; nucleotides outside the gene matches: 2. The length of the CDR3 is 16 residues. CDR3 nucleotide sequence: TGTGCCAGCAGCTTAGTCAGCGGGGGGAACACCGGGGAGCTGTTTTTT. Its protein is CASSLVSGGNTGELFF.

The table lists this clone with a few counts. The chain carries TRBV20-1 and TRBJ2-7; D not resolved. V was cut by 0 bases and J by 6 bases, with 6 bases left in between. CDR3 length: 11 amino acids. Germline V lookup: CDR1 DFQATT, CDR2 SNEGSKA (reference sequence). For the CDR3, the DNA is TGCAGTGCTAGAGATTATCCCGAGCAGTACTTC. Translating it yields CSARDYPEQYF.

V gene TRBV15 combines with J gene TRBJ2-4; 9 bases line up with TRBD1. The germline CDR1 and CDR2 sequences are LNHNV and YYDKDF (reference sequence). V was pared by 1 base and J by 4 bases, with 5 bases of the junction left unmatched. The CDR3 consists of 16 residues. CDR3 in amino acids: CATSRAPGTGKNIQYF. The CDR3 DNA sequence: TGTGCCACCAGCAGAGCCCCCGGGACAGGGAAAAACATTCAGTACTTC.

CDR3 region: CASSLRDWDNEQFF. The CDR3 DNA reads as TGTGCCAGCAGCCTAAGGGACTGGGACAATGAGCAGTTCTTC. The rearrangement uses TRBV4-2 and TRBJ2-1; perhaps TRBD2 as D (6 bases). V was shortened by 4 bases and J by 5 bases, with 12 bases between the two germline ends. The V gene's germline CDR1 is LGHNA and CDR2 YNFKEQ. The CDR3 is 14 residues long.

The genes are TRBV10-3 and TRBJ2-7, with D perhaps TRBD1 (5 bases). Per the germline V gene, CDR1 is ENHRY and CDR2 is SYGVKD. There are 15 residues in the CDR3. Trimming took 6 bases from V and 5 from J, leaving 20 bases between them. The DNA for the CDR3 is TGTGCCATCAGCCCGGCACAGGCGGATATCCACGAGCAGTACTTC. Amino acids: CAISPAQADIHEQYF.

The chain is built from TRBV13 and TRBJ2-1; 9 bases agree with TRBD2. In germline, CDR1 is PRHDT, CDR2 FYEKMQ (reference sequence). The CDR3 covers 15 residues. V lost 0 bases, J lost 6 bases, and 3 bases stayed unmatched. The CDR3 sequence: CASSLGGLAFNEQFF. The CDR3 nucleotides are TGTGCCAGCAGCTTAGGAGGACTAGCGTTCAATGAGCAGTTCTTC. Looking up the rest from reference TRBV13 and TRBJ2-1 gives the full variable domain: AAGVIQSPRHLIKEKRETATLKCYPIPRHDTVYWYQQGPGQDPQFLISFYEKMQSDKGSIPDRFSAQQFSDYHSELNMSSLELGDSALYFCASSLGGLAFNEQFFGPGTRLTVL.

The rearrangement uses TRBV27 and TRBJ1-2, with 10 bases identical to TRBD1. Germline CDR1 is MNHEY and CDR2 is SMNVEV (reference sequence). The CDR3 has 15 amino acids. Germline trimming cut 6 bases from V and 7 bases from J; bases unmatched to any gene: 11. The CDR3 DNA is TGTGCCAGCAGCCCCGGGACAGGGGCGTCGGGTGGCTACACCTTC. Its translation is CASSPGTGASGGYTF.